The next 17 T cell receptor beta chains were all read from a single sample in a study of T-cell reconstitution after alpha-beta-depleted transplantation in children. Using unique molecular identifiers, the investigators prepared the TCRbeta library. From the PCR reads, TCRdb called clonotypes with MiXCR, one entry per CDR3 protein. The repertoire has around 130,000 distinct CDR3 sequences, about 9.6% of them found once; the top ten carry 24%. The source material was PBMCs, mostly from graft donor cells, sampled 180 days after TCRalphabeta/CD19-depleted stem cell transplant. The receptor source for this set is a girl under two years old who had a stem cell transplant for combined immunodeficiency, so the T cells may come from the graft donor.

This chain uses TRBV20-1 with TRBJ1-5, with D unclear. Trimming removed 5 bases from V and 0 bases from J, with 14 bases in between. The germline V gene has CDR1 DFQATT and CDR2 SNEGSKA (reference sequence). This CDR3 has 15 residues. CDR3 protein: CSADGRLYSNQPQHF. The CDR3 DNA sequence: TGCAGTGCTGATGGACGGCTTTATAGCAATCAGCCCCAGCATTTT.

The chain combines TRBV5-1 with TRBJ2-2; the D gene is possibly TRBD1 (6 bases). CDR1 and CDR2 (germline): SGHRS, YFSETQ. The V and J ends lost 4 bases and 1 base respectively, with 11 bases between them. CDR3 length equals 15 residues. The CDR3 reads CASSLGTLNTGELFF. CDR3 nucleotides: TGCGCCAGCAGCCTCGGGACACTGAACACCGGGGAGCTGTTTTTT.

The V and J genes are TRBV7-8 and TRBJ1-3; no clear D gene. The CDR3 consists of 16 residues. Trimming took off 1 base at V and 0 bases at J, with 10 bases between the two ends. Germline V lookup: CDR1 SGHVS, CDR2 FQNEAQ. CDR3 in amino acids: CASSLVTRGSGNTIYF. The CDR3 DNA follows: TGTGCCAGCAGCTTAGTGACGCGGGGCTCTGGAAACACCATATATTTT.

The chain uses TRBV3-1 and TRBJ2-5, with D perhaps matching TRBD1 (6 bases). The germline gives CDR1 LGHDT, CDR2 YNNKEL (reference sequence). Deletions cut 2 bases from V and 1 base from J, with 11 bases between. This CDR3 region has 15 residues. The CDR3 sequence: CASSQRTGTQETQYF. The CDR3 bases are TGTGCCAGCAGCCAACGAACAGGGACCCAAGAGACCCAGTACTTC.

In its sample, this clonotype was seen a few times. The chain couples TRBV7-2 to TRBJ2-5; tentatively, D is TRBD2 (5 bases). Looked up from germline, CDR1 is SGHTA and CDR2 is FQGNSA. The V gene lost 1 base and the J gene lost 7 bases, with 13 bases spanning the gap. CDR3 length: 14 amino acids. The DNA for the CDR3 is TGTGCCAGCAGCTTAGACACGGGGTGGCGGACCCAGTACTTC. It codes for CASSLDTGWRTQYF.

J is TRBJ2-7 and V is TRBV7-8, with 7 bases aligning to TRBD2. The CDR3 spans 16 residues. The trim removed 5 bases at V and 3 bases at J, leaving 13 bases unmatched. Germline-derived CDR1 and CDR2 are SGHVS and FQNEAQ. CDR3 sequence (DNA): TGTGCCAGCAGCCCATCCACCGGGACTAACAGCTACGAGCAGTACTTC. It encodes CASSPSTGTNSYEQYF.

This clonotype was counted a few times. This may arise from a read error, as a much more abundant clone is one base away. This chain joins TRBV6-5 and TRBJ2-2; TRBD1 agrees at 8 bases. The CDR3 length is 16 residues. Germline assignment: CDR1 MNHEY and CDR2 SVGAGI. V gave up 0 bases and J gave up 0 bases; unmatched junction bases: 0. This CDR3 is CASSYSTGANTGELFF. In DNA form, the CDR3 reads TGTGCCAGCAGTTACTCGACAGGGGCGAACACCGGGGAGCTGTTTTTT.

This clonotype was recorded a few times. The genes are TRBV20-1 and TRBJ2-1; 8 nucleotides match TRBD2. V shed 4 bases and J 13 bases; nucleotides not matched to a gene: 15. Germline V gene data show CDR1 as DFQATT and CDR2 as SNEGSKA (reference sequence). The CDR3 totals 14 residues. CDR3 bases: TGCAGTGCTATGGAGGGTCTAGCGGGCCCGGCCCAGTTCTTC. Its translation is CSAMEGLAGPAQFF.

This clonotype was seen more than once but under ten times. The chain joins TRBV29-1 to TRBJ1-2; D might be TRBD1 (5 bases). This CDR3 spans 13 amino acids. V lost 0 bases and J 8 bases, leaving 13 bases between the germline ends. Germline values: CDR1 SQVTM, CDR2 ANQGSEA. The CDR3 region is CSVEDRRGDGYTF. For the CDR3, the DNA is TGCAGCGTTGAAGATCGGAGAGGGGACGGCTACACCTTC.

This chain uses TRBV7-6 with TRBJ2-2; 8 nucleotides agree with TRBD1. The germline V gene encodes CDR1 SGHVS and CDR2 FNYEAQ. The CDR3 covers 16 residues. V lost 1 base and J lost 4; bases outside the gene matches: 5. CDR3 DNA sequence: TGTGCCAGCAGCTTAGTTTGGACAGGGCCCACCGGGGAGCTGTTTTTT. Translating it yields CASSLVWTGPTGELFF.

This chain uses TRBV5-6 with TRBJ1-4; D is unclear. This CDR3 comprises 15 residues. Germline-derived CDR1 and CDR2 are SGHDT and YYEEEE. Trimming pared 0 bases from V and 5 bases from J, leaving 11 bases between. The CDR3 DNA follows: TGTGCCAGCAGCTTGGGCAGTCCGAGGAATGAAAAACTGTTTTTT. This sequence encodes CASSLGSPRNEKLFF.

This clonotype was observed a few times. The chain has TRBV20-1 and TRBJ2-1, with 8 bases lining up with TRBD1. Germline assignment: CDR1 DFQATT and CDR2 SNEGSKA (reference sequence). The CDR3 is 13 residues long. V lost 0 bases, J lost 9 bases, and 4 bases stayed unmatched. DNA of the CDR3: TGCAGTGCTAGAGACAGGGGGCAGGGTGAGCAGTTCTTC. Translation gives CSARDRGQGEQFF.

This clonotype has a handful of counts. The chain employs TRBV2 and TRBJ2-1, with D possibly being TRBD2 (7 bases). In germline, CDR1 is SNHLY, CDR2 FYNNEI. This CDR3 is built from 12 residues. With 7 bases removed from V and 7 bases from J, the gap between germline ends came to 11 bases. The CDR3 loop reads CASMGGRNEQFF. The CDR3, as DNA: TGTGCCAGCATGGGGGGGCGGAATGAGCAGTTCTTC.

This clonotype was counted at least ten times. CDR3 sequence: CASSSQTVHSYNEQFF. CDR3 in DNA: TGTGCCAGCAGTTCCCAGACGGTACACTCCTACAATGAGCAGTTCTTC. This chain uses TRBV27 with TRBJ2-1; D uncertain. Per the germline V gene, CDR1 is MNHEY and CDR2 is SMNVEV (reference sequence). The CDR3 is made up of 16 amino acids. V was clipped by 4 bases and J by 0 bases, with 13 bases between them.

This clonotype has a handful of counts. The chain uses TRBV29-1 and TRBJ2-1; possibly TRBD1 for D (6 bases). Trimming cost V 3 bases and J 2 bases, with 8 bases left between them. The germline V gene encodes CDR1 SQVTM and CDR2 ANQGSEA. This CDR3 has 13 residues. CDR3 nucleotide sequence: TGCAGCGTTGAGAGGGACACCTACAATGAGCAGTTCTTC. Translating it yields CSVERDTYNEQFF.

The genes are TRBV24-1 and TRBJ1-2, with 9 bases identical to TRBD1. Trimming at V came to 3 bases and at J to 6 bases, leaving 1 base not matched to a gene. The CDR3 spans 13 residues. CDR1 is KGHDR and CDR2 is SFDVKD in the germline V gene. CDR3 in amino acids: CATSDRDRDGYTF. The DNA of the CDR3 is TGTGCCACCAGTGATCGGGACAGGGATGGCTACACCTTC.

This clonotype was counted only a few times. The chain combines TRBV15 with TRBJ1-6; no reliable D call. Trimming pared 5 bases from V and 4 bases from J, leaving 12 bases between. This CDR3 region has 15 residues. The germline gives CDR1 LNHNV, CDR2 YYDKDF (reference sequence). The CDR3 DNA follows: TGTGCCACCAGCGGAGGATCGGCGTATAATTCACCCCTCCACTTT. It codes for CATSGGSAYNSPLHF.